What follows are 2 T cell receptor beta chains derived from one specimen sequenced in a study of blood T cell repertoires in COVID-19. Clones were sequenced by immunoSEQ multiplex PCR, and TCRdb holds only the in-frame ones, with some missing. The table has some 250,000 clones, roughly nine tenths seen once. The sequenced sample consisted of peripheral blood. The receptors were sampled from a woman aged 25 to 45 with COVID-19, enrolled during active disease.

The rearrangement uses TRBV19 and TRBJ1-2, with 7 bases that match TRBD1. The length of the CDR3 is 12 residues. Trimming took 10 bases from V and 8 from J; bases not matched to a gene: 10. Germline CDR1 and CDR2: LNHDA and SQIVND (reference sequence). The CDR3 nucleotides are TGTGCCACCGGACAGGCCCACGGAGGCTACACCTTC. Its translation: CATGQAHGGYTF.

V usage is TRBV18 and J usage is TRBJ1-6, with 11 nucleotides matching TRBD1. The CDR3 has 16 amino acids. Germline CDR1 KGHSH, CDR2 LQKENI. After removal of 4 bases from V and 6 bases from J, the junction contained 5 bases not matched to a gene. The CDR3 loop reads CASSLPGTGGNSPLHF. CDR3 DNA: TGTGCCAGCTCACTACCCGGGACAGGGGGTAATTCACCCCTCCACTTT.